The rows below give T cell receptor beta chains drawn from one sample of a study of T cell responses to AZD1222 COVID-19 vaccine. The method was immunoSEQ multiplex PCR; TCRdb's version includes in-frame clones alone and lacks a portion of them. The sample records roughly 70,000 clones, 82% being singletons. The material sequenced was peripheral blood, taken on day 0 of AZD1222 vaccination. These receptors all stem from an adult in good health. Both conserved end residues are part of each CDR3. D genes are given only for firm matches. Clone size is shown for a subset of rows, as once, few, many or a class of expanded clone.

>TRBJ2-2|TRBD2|TRBV11-3|NA
TGTGCCAGCAGCAGACTAGCGGGGGGAAAAACCGGGGAGCTGTTTTTT
CASSRLAGGKTGELFF
>TRBJ1-5|TRBD1|TRBV6-5|NA
TGTGCCACCTCGGGACAGGGGGCTCAGCCCCAGCATTTT
CATSGQGAQPQHF
>TRBJ1-5|NA|TRBV28|NA
TGTGCCAGCACCTTGAGGGGCCAGCCCCAGCATTTT
CASTLRGQPQHF
>TRBJ2-2|TRBD1|TRBV5-1|NA
TGCGCCAGCAGCTTGGTCGGGGGACAGGGGACCACCGGGGAGCTGTTTTTT
CASSLVGGQGTTGELFF
>TRBJ1-5|NA|TRBV7-9|NA
TGTGCCAGCAGCGTTATACAGCCGTATAGCAATCAGCCCCAGCATTTT
CASSVIQPYSNQPQHF
>TRBJ2-7|TRBD1|TRBV15|NA
TGTGCCACCAGCAGAGAGACAGGGGGTAGAGGTCGCGAGCAGTACTTC
CATSRETGGRGREQYF
>TRBJ2-7|NA|TRBV21-1|NA
TGTGCCAGCAGCAAGCGGGCATTGGGACAGGACAGGGAGAGGTACGAGCAGTACTTC
CASSKRALGQDRERYEQYF
>TRBJ1-2|NA|TRBV4-2|NA
TGTGCCAGCAGCCAGGGAACTAACTATGGCTACACCTTC
CASSQGTNYGYTF
>TRBJ1-5|NA|TRBV30|NA
TGTGCCTGTTCAAATAGCAATCAGCCCCAGCATTTT
CACSNSNQPQHF
>TRBJ2-5|NA|TRBV6-5|NA
TGTGCCAGCAGTCCCCCGGGGGTAGAGACCCAGTACTTC
CASSPPGVETQYF
>TRBJ2-1|NA|TRBV24-1|NA
TGTGCCACCAGTGATTTCCACCCCACCGGCAATGAGCAGTTCTTC
CATSDFHPTGNEQFF
>TRBJ1-5|NA|TRBV7-2|NA
TGTGCCAGCAGCTTAGAGCAGGGCGGGAGCAATCAGCCCCAGCATTTT
CASSLEQGGSNQPQHF
>TRBJ2-3|NA|TRBV29-1|NA
TGCAGCGTCGTAGGGACACGCGGACCAGATACGCAGTATTTT
CSVVGTRGPDTQYF
>TRBJ2-1|NA|TRBV2|once
TGTGCCAAGGGAGGGGGCGGGACTAGAAACAGTGAGCAGTTCTTC
CAKGGGGTRNSEQFF
>TRBJ1-1|NA|TRBV5-1|NA
TGCGCCAGCAGCTTGTATCGCGGCGGGACTGAAGCTTTCTTT
CASSLYRGGTEAFF
>TRBJ1-6|TRBD1|TRBV5-1|NA
TGCGCCAGCAGCTTGGGGACAGGGGGAAGTAGTTCACCCCTCCACTTT
CASSLGTGGSSSPLHF
>TRBJ2-7|NA|TRBV7-7|NA
TGTGCTAGCAGCCCACTTCGGGACGAAGAACCTTACGAGCAGTACTTC
CASSPLRDEEPYEQYF
>TRBJ2-1|TRBD2|TRBV7-8|NA
TGTGCCAGCAGCGCGCACGGGGCGGGGGTCCCCTTCGACAATGAGCAGTTCTTC
CASSAHGAGVPFDNEQFF
>TRBJ2-1|TRBD2|TRBV4-3|NA
TGCGCCAGCAGCCAAGCTCGGACTAGGCCTAATGAGCAGTTCTTC
CASSQARTRPNEQFF
>TRBJ2-7|NA|TRBV3-1/TRBV3-2|NA
TGTGCCAGCCGCCTTGGGGACGAGCAGTACTTC
CASRLGDEQYF
>TRBJ1-1|NA|TRBV12-3/TRBV12-4|NA
TGTGCCAGCAGTTTTGGGGAGAACACTGAAGCTTTCTTT
CASSFGENTEAFF
>TRBJ2-2|TRBD1|TRBV3-1/TRBV3-2|NA
TGTGCCAGCAGCCCTGGGACAGGGGACACCGGGGAGCTGTTTTTT
CASSPGTGDTGELFF
>TRBJ1-2|NA|TRBV6-5|NA
TGTGCCAGCAGTCCCACGAGGCCGAGTCACTATGGCTACACCTTC
CASSPTRPSHYGYTF
>TRBJ1-5|NA|TRBV6-5|NA
TGTGCCAGCAGGGGGGCGGGGTATAGCAATCAGCCCCAGCATTTT
CASRGAGYSNQPQHF
>TRBJ2-7|TRBD1|TRBV19|NA
TGTGCCAGTAGTCCCGGACAGGGGGCCTACTACGAGCAGTACTTC
CASSPGQGAYYEQYF
>TRBJ1-5|NA|TRBV9|NA
TGTGCCAGCAGCGTAGCGGGGGACCCCAATCAGCCCCAGCATTTT
CASSVAGDPNQPQHF
>TRBJ1-5|TRBD1|TRBV2|NA
TGTGCCAGCAGACGACAGGGAACCAACCTACAGCCCCAGCATTTT
CASRRQGTNLQPQHF
>TRBJ2-5|NA|TRBV19|NA
TGTGCCAGTAGTGGTCGGAGACAAGAGACCCAGTACTTC
CASSGRRQETQYF
>TRBJ1-1|NA|TRBV2|NA
TGTGCCAGCAGTGTTAAGAACACTGAAGCTTTCTTT
CASSVKNTEAFF
>TRBJ1-3|TRBD1|TRBV3-1/TRBV3-2|once
TGTGCCAGCAGCCGAGTGACAGGGCAGGCGGCTGGAAACACCATATATTTT
CASSRVTGQAAGNTIYF
>TRBJ1-2|TRBD1|TRBV2|NA
TGTGCCAGCAGTGAACTGGGACAGGGTGGAGGCTACACCTTC
CASSELGQGGGYTF
>TRBJ2-1|NA|TRBV3-1/TRBV3-2|once
TGTGCCAGCAGCCTACTAGCAGGTTCCCGTGAGCAGTTCTTC
CASSLLAGSREQFF
>TRBJ2-3|TRBD1|TRBV6-5|NA
TGTGCCAGCAGGACAGGGGGCGTCGATACGCAGTATTTT
CASRTGGVDTQYF
>TRBJ2-7|TRBD1|TRBV29-1|NA
TGCAGCGTTGGGCCGGGACAGGCTTACGACGAGCAGTACTTC
CSVGPGQAYDEQYF
>TRBJ1-1|NA|TRBV7-9|NA
TGTGCCAGCAGCTTAGTTCGAGACGGGGAAGCTTTCTTT
CASSLVRDGEAFF
>TRBJ2-5|NA|TRBV7-7|NA
TGTGCTAGCAGCTCACAGGGTGCGGAGACCCAGTACTTC
CASSSQGAETQYF
>TRBJ1-1|TRBD1|TRBV7-6|few
TGTGCCAGCAGCTTAAAGCCTCAGGGGGCCACTGAAGCTTTCTTT
CASSLKPQGATEAFF
>TRBJ2-3|TRBD1|TRBV12-5|NA
TGTGCTAGTGGTTCCGGACAGGGTCCAGATACGCAGTATTTT
CASGSGQGPDTQYF
>TRBJ1-5|NA|TRBV2|NA
TGTGCCAGCAGTACAGGGAGTAGCAATCAGCCCCAGCATTTT
CASSTGSSNQPQHF
>TRBJ2-2|NA|TRBV29-1|NA
TGCAGCGTTGTTCCAGCGAGGGGCACCGGGGAGCTGTTTTTT
CSVVPARGTGELFF
>TRBJ2-2|TRBD2|TRBV7-7|NA
TGTGCTAGCAGCTTAGGACTAGCCAGTAACACCGGGGAGCTGTTTTTT
CASSLGLASNTGELFF
>TRBJ1-5|NA|TRBV6-2/TRBV6-3|NA
TGTGCCAGCACCCCCCTCAGGGAAAATCAGCCCCAGCATTTT
CASTPLRENQPQHF
>TRBJ2-2|TRBD2|TRBV6-6|NA
TGTGCCAGCACGGGGGGGCCCGGGGAGCTGTTTTTT
CASTGGPGELFF
>TRBJ1-5|TRBD1|TRBV24-1|NA
TGTGCCACCAGTGACCCCGGGACAGGGAATCAGCCCCAGCATTTT
CATSDPGTGNQPQHF
>TRBJ2-1|NA|TRBV4-1|NA
TGCGCCAGCAGCCAGTCGGGGAATGAGCAGTTCTTC
CASSQSGNEQFF
>TRBJ1-4|TRBD1|TRBV7-2|NA
TGTGCCAGCAGTCCCAGACAGGGCTCTAATGAAAAACTGTTTTTT
CASSPRQGSNEKLFF
>TRBJ1-6|TRBD1|TRBV30|NA
TGTGCCTGCCGGACAGGGACTAATTCACCCCTCCACTTT
CACRTGTNSPLHF
>TRBJ1-2|NA|TRBV9|NA
TGTGCCAGCAGCGTAGGAGGGGGAGGTGGCTACACCTTC
CASSVGGGGGYTF